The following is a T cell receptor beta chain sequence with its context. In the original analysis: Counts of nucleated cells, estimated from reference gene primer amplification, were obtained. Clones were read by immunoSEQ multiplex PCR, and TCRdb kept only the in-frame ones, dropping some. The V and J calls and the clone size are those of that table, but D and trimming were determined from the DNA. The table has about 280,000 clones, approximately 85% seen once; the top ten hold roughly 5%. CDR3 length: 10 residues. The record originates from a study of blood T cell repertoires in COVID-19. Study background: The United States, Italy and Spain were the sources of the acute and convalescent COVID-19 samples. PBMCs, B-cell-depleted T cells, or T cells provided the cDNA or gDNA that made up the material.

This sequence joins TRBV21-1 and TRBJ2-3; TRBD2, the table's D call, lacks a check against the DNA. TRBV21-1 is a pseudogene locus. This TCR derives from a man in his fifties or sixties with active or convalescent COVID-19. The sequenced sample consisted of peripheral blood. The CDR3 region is CKAGTDTQYF. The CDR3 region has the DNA TGTAAGGCGGGAACAGATACGCAGTATTTT.